This TCR beta chain was captured by sequencing in a study of cytomegalovirus exposure and HLA in healthy donors. This clone was detected once. Its antigen remains unidentified. Germline CDR1 reads GTSNPN; CDR2 reads SVGIG (reference sequence). V was clipped by 2 bases and J by 5 bases, with 7 bases between them. The CDR3 covers 12 residues. Only in-frame clones appear in the TCRdb table, and some are missing; sequencing was by immunoSEQ multiplex PCR. The table lists some 240,000 clones, around 87% of them singletons, with roughly 2% in the top ten. Study outcomes and limitations: The study listed around 150 cytomegalovirus-associated TCR beta chains.

The rearrangement joins TRBV30 to TRBJ1-5; the D gene is possibly TRBD1 (5 bases). This TCR derives from a woman between 18 and 29 years old in good health and CMV-seropositive. The sequencing input was PBMCs. The DNA of the CDR3 is TGTGCCTGGAGTTGGGGGGATCAGCCCCAGCATTTT. It specifies CAWSWGDQPQHF.